This T cell receptor (beta chain) was identified in a study of cytomegalovirus exposure and HLA in healthy donors. On this clone: At one end, the junction sequence differs from germline, possibly due to a read error. The sample contains more than one DNA sequence encoding this CDR3.

There are 14 residues in the CDR3. The germline CDR1 and CDR2 sequences are MNHNS and SASEGT. The PCR used 60 Vbeta and 13 Jbeta primers. TCRdb's table, derived via immunoSEQ multiplex PCR, lists solely in-frame clones and lacks some. The repertoire holds some 160,000 clones, with 60% to 80% as singletons. V and J are TRBV6-1 and TRBJ1-1; the D is unclear. The clonotype was recovered from a male donor in good health and CMV-seronegative. The sequenced sample was PBMCs. The CDR3 bases are TGTGCCAGCAGTGGAGGGTGGGGAAACACTGAAGCTTTCTTC. This encodes CASSGGWGNTEAFF.